The next 31 T cell receptor beta chains were all read from a single sample in a study of identical twins. One entry per CDR3 protein results from TCRdb running MiXCR on the 5' RACE reads. The sample lists about 660,000 distinct CDR3 sequences; around 8.3% were seen once. These sequences were also reported in another study, on yellow fever vaccine responses in identical twins.

The sequenced sample consisted of PBMCs. These receptors were collected from a woman between 18 and 29 years old in good health.

The chain couples TRBV12-3 or TRBV12-4 to TRBJ2-7, with 9 bases that match TRBD1. The CDR3 is made up of 15 amino acids. Losses at the gene ends were 6 bases for V and 4 bases for J; bases not matched to a gene: 10. CDR3 sequence reads: CASSTGTGRRYEQYF. The CDR3, as DNA: TGTGCCAGCAGCACAGGGACAGGGAGGCGGTACGAGCAGTACTTC.

This clonotype was observed a handful of times. V usage is TRBV5-1 and J usage is TRBJ2-7; no clear D. V shed 2 bases and J shed 0 bases, with 9 bases lying between them. The germline V gene has CDR1 SGHRS and CDR2 YFSETQ. CDR3 size: 14 residues. CDR3 region: CASSLLRSSYEQYF. The CDR3 DNA reads TGCGCCAGCAGCTTACTTCGGAGCTCCTACGAGCAGTACTTC.

V gene TRBV27 combines with J gene TRBJ2-7; D is perhaps TRBD1 or TRBD2 (5 bases each). V was shortened by 7 bases and J by 3 bases, with 13 bases between the two germline ends. The V gene's germline CDR1 is MNHEY and CDR2 SMNVEV (reference sequence). The CDR3 is made up of 13 amino acids. CDR3 in amino acids: CASTRGTGYEQYF. The CDR3 DNA reads as TGTGCCAGCACCCGTGGGACCGGCTACGAGCAGTACTTC.

This chain uses TRBV30 with TRBJ2-1; D uncertain. Germline V gene sequence: CDR1 GTSNPN, CDR2 SVGIG (reference sequence). This CDR3 comprises 10 residues. Between the trimmed V and J ends, which lost 3 bases and 9 bases, there was a span of 6 bases. The CDR3 coding sequence is TGTGCCTGGAGGTTGGGTGAGCAGTTCTTC. It yields the protein CAWRLGEQFF.

This chain uses TRBV5-1 with TRBJ2-7; TRBD1 agrees at 7 bases. The ends lost 4 bases at V and 1 base at J; junction bases unmatched: 5. The CDR3 sequence is 14 residues long. Looked up from germline, CDR1 is SGHRS and CDR2 is YFSETQ. CDR3 coding DNA: TGCGCCAGCAGCCAACAGGGGACGTCCTACGAGCAGTACTTC. It specifies CASSQQGTSYEQYF.

This clonotype has at least ten counts. The CDR3 protein is CASTQRGGITDTQYF. CDR3 nucleotide sequence: TGTGCCAGCACCCAGCGGGGGGGAATCACAGATACGCAGTATTTT. The gene calls are TRBV12-3 or TRBV12-4 and TRBJ2-3; 10 bases match TRBD2. Trimming cost V 7 bases and J 2 bases; bases outside gene matches: 6. This CDR3 is 15 amino acids long.

The chain combines TRBV6-2 or TRBV6-3 with TRBJ2-7, with TRBD2 matching over 16 bases. The V segment lost 8 bases and the J segment 0 bases; nucleotides outside the gene matches: 7. The CDR3 totals 17 residues. Germline CDR1 is MNHEY and CDR2 is SVGEGT. In DNA form, the CDR3 reads TGTGCCAGCGGTCGTGGGACTAGCGGGAGGGTCTCCTACGAGCAGTACTTC. As protein: CASGRGTSGRVSYEQYF.

The genes are TRBV6-2 or TRBV6-3 and TRBJ2-1; TRBD2 aligns across 13 bases. Germline V gives CDR1 MNHEY, CDR2 SVGEGT. V lost 3 bases, J lost 7 bases, and 9 bases stayed unmatched. The CDR3 spans 17 residues. This chain's CDR3 is CASSYELAGGNRNEQFF. In DNA form, the CDR3 reads TGTGCCAGCAGTTATGAACTAGCGGGGGGGAATCGGAATGAGCAGTTCTTC.

This clonotype has a count of ten or more. This chain joins TRBV5-1 and TRBJ2-1; 12 nucleotides agree with TRBD2. Germline V CDR1 and CDR2: SGHRS, YFSETQ. J was trimmed by 7 bases and V by 0 bases; bases with no gene match: 2. The CDR3 is 15 amino acids. This CDR3 reads CASSLGLAGVNEQFF. The CDR3 DNA is TGCGCCAGCAGCTTGGGACTAGCGGGAGTAAATGAGCAGTTCTTC.

This clonotype was found a few times. The genes are TRBV27 and TRBJ2-1, with 12 positions matching TRBD2. With V trimmed by 2 bases and J by 12 bases, 8 bases remained unmatched. The germline gives CDR1 MNHEY, CDR2 SMNVEV (reference sequence). The CDR3 totals 15 residues. CDR3 sequence: CASSLLRLAGGGQFF. In DNA, the CDR3 is TGTGCCAGCAGTTTACTTCGGCTAGCGGGAGGGGGGCAGTTCTTC.

This clonotype has only a few counts. The gene calls are TRBV27 and TRBJ2-7; D is unclear. Germline CDR1 MNHEY, CDR2 SMNVEV (reference sequence). V lost 6 bases and J lost 3, with 12 bases in between. CDR3 length equals 13 residues. CDR3 sequence (DNA): TGTGCCAGCAGAGAGCTGCCGGGCTACGAGCAGTACTTC. As protein: CASRELPGYEQYF.

The chain couples TRBV7-9 to TRBJ2-7; D remains unclear. CDR3 size: 14 residues. Trimming took off 1 base at V and 1 base at J, with 8 bases between the two ends. Germline CDR1 reads SEHNR; CDR2 reads FQNEAQ (reference sequence). This chain's CDR3 is CASSLVDGSYEQYF. The CDR3 bases are TGTGCCAGCAGCTTAGTCGACGGGTCCTACGAGCAGTACTTC.

The chain uses TRBV6-2 or TRBV6-3 and TRBJ2-1; 10 nucleotides line up with TRBD2. There are 17 residues in the CDR3. With V trimmed by 5 bases and J by 4 bases, 11 bases remained unmatched. Germline V gene lookup returns CDR1 MNHEY and CDR2 SVGEGT. For the CDR3, the DNA is TGTGCCAGCAGTCATCCCCCCGGGACTAGCGCATACAATGAGCAGTTCTTC. Residues: CASSHPPGTSAYNEQFF.

This clonotype has more than one count but fewer than ten. The rearrangement uses TRBV15 and TRBJ1-1, with D maybe TRBD1 (6 bases). The germline gives CDR1 LNHNV, CDR2 YYDKDF (reference sequence). Trimming cost V 0 bases and J 10 bases, with 9 bases left between them. CDR3 length: 12 residues. The CDR3 loop is CATSRDRTAAFF. The CDR3 DNA reads as TGTGCCACCAGCAGAGATCGGACAGCAGCTTTCTTT.

Of note for this clonotype: At one end, the junction sequence differs from germline, possibly due to a read error. The V and J genes are TRBV4-3 and TRBJ2-1, with TRBD2 matching 13 bases. Looked up from germline, CDR1 is LGHNA and CDR2 is YSLEER. The CDR3 has 18 residues. The DNA for the CDR3 is TGCGCCAGCAGCCAAATCCGGACTAGCGGGAGTCCGAAGAATGAGCATTTCTTC. This codes for CASSQIRTSGSPKNEHFF.

V is TRBV11-2 and J is TRBJ2-1; 8 bases line up with TRBD2. The CDR3 length is 14 residues. Germline V gene sequence: CDR1 SGHAT, CDR2 FQNNGV. The ends lost 9 bases at V and 2 bases at J; junction bases unmatched: 6. This CDR3 is CASYSGGPYNEQFF. The CDR3 DNA reads as TGTGCCAGTTACAGCGGGGGACCCTACAATGAGCAGTTCTTC.

This clonotype was recorded a few times. The rearrangement joins TRBV29-1 to TRBJ2-2; the match to TRBD1 covers 9 bases. This CDR3 is 16 amino acids long. Germline V lookup: CDR1 SQVTM, CDR2 ANQGSEA. V gave up 0 bases and J gave up 5 bases; unmatched junction bases: 7. The chain's CDR3 is CSVEEEDRGDTGELFF. The CDR3 region has the DNA TGCAGCGTTGAAGAGGAGGACAGGGGCGATACCGGGGAGCTGTTTTTT.

The chain links TRBV12-3 or TRBV12-4 to TRBJ1-1; the D gene is possibly TRBD1 (6 bases). V lost 5 bases and J lost 6, with 16 bases in between. The CDR3 spans 14 residues. The CDR3 bases are TGTGCCAGCAGTCCCCCTCAGGGGTCCCCTGAAGCTTTCTTT. Protein: CASSPPQGSPEAFF.

Ten or more counts support this clonotype. This chain's CDR3 is CATSDPQGVVQETQYF. CDR3 coding DNA: TGTGCCACCAGTGATCCACAGGGGGTCGTACAAGAGACCCAGTACTTC. The chain employs TRBV24-1 and TRBJ2-5; 8 nucleotides match TRBD1. Germline V gene sequence: CDR1 KGHDR, CDR2 SFDVKD. With 3 bases clipped from V and 2 bases from J, the junction kept 7 bases outside the gene matches. This CDR3 has 16 residues.

The chain uses TRBV27 and TRBJ2-2; 8 nucleotides agree with TRBD2. From germline, CDR1 is MNHEY and CDR2 SMNVEV (reference sequence). Trimming took 3 bases from V and 5 from J; bases not matched to a gene: 2. The CDR3 totals 14 residues. The DNA of the CDR3 is TGTGCCAGCAGTTTCCTAGCGGGTACCGGGGAGCTGTTTTTT. It is translated as CASSFLAGTGELFF.

This clonotype occurred a few times. The V and J genes are TRBV12-3 or TRBV12-4 and TRBJ2-1; D is perhaps TRBD2 (5 bases). The CDR3 loop spans 15 amino acids. Between the trimmed V and J ends, which lost 6 bases and 7 bases, there was a span of 19 bases. The CDR3 protein is CASSDTPSSGNEQFF. The CDR3 region has the DNA TGTGCCAGCAGCGACACCCCTAGCTCGGGAAATGAGCAGTTCTTC.

This clonotype was recorded at least ten times. This chain uses TRBV7-9 with TRBJ1-1, with D unresolved. V lost 5 bases and J 5 bases, leaving 18 bases between the germline ends. From germline, CDR1 is SEHNR and CDR2 FQNEAQ (reference sequence). The CDR3 runs 15 residues. The DNA of the CDR3 is TGTGCCAGCAGCCCCCCCCTGGGTCCCGGGACTGAAGCTTTCTTT. Residues: CASSPPLGPGTEAFF.

The gene calls are TRBV20-1 and TRBJ1-2; D remains unclear. Trimming shortened V by 2 bases and J by 8 bases, and 12 bases separated the two germline ends. This CDR3 comprises 12 residues. Germline-derived CDR1 and CDR2 are DFQATT and SNEGSKA (reference sequence). CDR3 sequence (DNA): TGCAGTGCTAGACTCACTGGGGAGGGCTACACCTTC. It encodes CSARLTGEGYTF.

This clonotype was seen a handful of times. The genes are TRBV20-1 and TRBJ2-1, with TRBD2 matching over 13 bases. From germline, CDR1 is DFQATT and CDR2 SNEGSKA (reference sequence). This CDR3 spans 14 amino acids. V was clipped by 6 bases and J by 8 bases; unmatched bases: 7. The DNA for the CDR3 is TGCAGTGCCCCCACTAGCGGGGGGGCGGATGAGCAGTTCTTC. It codes for CSAPTSGGADEQFF.

The chain uses TRBV4-3 and TRBJ2-1; 8 positions agree with TRBD2. With V trimmed by 0 bases and J by 4 bases, 2 bases remained unmatched. This CDR3 has 15 amino acids. In germline, CDR1 is LGHNA, CDR2 YSLEER. The CDR3 region is CASSQDSGAYNEQFF. The DNA for the CDR3 is TGCGCCAGCAGCCAAGATAGCGGGGCTTACAATGAGCAGTTCTTC.

This clonotype appeared many times. The V gene is TRBV29-1, the J gene TRBJ2-5; 7 bases fit TRBD2. There are 15 residues in the CDR3. Germline loops: CDR1 SQVTM, CDR2 ANQGSEA. V shed 6 bases and J 0 bases; nucleotides not matched to a gene: 10. CDR3 sequence (DNA): TGCAGCGTGAGGGAGGGACGGCAGTACCAAGAGACCCAGTACTTC. It yields the protein CSVREGRQYQETQYF.

In its sample, this clonotype was seen many times. The rearrangement links TRBV7-2 to TRBJ2-1; 12 bases align to TRBD1. J was trimmed by 8 bases and V by 1 base; bases with no gene match: 9. CDR1 SGHTA and CDR2 FQGNSA come from the germline V gene. The CDR3 is 17 amino acids. The CDR3 DNA reads as TGTGCCAGCAGCTTAGGGGCCGGGACAGGGGGCAGGTATGAGCAGTTCTTC. Residues: CASSLGAGTGGRYEQFF.

In regard to this clonotype: One end of the junction does not line up with germline, which may come from a read error. The chain links TRBV4-2 to TRBJ2-7; maybe TRBD1 (6 bases). CDR3 length equals 14 residues. Germline V lookup: CDR1 LGHNA, CDR2 YNFKEQ. CDR3: CARSPGHLCYEQYF. As DNA, the CDR3 is TGTGCCAGGAGCCCGGGACACCTCTGCTACGAGCAGTACTTC.

This clonotype was detected only a few times. The J gene is TRBJ2-5, the V gene TRBV5-6; a weak D match, TRBD1 (6 bases). The CDR3 runs to 15 residues. V was shortened by 4 bases and J by 1 base, with 14 bases between the two germline ends. Germline loops: CDR1 SGHDT, CDR2 YYEEEE. Here the CDR3 DNA reads TGTGCCAGCAGCGTCGGGACAAGGTTCCAAGAGACCCAGTACTTC. This translates into CASSVGTRFQETQYF.

The chain employs TRBV7-9 and TRBJ1-5, with no clear D. Between the trimmed V and J ends, which lost 3 bases and 5 bases, there was a span of 8 bases. This CDR3 has 13 amino acids. Germline CDR1 is SEHNR and CDR2 is FQNEAQ (reference sequence). The CDR3 DNA sequence: TGTGCCAGCAGCTTTGGTCAGGATCAGCCCCAGCATTTT. Protein product: CASSFGQDQPQHF.

This clonotype was counted at least ten times. The rearrangement uses TRBV29-1 and TRBJ1-4, with 9 bases that match TRBD1. The germline gives CDR1 SQVTM, CDR2 ANQGSEA. This CDR3 has 13 amino acids. With V trimmed by 5 bases and J by 7 bases, 5 bases remained unmatched. CDR3 in amino acids: CSVTGTGLEKLFF. CDR3 nucleotides: TGCAGCGTTACCGGGACAGGGCTTGAAAAACTGTTTTTT.